This TCR beta chain was documented in a study of CD8+ T cells in alopecia areata. Extracted from the samples, RNA was reverse transcribed into cDNA to serve as the sequencing template. Produced via immunoSEQ multiplex PCR; TCRdb's table is partial and in-frame only. The sample lists some 180,000 clones, around 63% occurring once. The germline V and J ends were trimmed by 3 bases and 0 bases, with 9 bases remaining between them. Germline assignment: CDR1 SGHVS and CDR2 FQNEAQ. CDR3 length equals 15 residues. The receptor's source is a human donor with alopecia areata. Sequenced here: CD4+ T cells sorted from blood, sampled at week 0. V is TRBV7-8 and J is TRBJ1-3; D possibly corresponds to TRBD1 (6 bases). Here the CDR3 reads CASSLEGDSGNTIYF. The CDR3 DNA reads as TGTGCCAGCAGCTTGGAGGGGGACTCTGGAAACACCATATATTTT. The full variable domain, its missing parts supplied by reference TRBV7-8 and TRBJ1-3, is GAGVSQSPRYKVAKRGQDVALRCDPISGHVSLFWYQQALGQGPEFLTYFQNEAQLDKSGLPSDRFFAERPEGSVSTLKIQRTQQEDSAVYLCASSLEGDSGNTIYFGEGSWLTVV.